The 18 T cell receptor beta chains reported below all come from one sample, sequenced in a study of regulatory T cells in long-lasting Graves disease. Both iRepertoire HTBI primers and Arm-PCR of CDR3 regions were used to build the TCR beta libraries. TCRdb processed the multiplex PCR reads anew with MiXCR; each CDR3 protein has one entry. This table has some 250,000 distinct CDR3 sequences, 15% to 20% appearing once. Time point described: newly diagnosed GD, antithyroid drugs for less than 3 months. Construction of the TCR library relied on RNA isolated from PBMCs. This sample also appeared in a second study, on T cells in Graves' hyperthyroidism and ophthalmopathy.

Here the sequenced sample was peripheral blood mononuclear cells (PBMCs), taken at new diagnosis, from a patient treated with antithyroid drugs. All receptors derive from a woman aged 25 to 39 with Graves disease.

The rearrangement joins TRBV5-4 to TRBJ1-2; D gene ambiguous. The V gene lost 4 bases and the J gene lost 7 bases, with 8 bases spanning the gap. Germline-derived CDR1 and CDR2 are SGHNT and YYREEE (reference sequence). The CDR3 has 11 residues. The CDR3 DNA sequence: TGTGCCAGCAGCGCTAATCTTGGCTACACCTTC. Protein product: CASSANLGYTF.

This clonotype showed up many times. The chain employs TRBV20-1 and TRBJ2-7; 10 bases are shared with TRBD2. The CDR3 runs 15 residues. Germline assignment: CDR1 DFQATT and CDR2 SNEGSKA (reference sequence). The trim removed 4 bases at V and 3 bases at J, leaving 9 bases unmatched. The CDR3 loop is CSAIRSSSGGYEQYF. DNA of the CDR3: TGCAGTGCTATCCGCTCCTCTAGCGGGGGCTACGAGCAGTACTTC.

This clonotype has ten or more counts. The chain links TRBV18 to TRBJ2-1; weak D call: TRBD2 (5 bases). The germline V gene encodes CDR1 KGHSH and CDR2 LQKENI. This CDR3 spans 15 amino acids. The ends were cut back, 6 bases at V and 10 bases at J, with 22 bases in the middle. Here the CDR3 DNA reads TGTGCCAGCTCGCCCGGGGAAGGGTCATTGTCGGAGCAGTTCTTC. Translation: CASSPGEGSLSEQFF. The variable domain in full, with the rest retrieved from reference TRBV18 and TRBJ2-1, is NAGVMQNPRHLVRRRGQEARLRCSPMKGHSHVYWYRQLPEEGLKFMVYLQKENIIDESGMPKERFSAEFPKEGPSILRIQQVVRGDSAAYFCASSPGEGSLSEQFFGPGTRLTVL.

Turning to this clonotype: Since a much larger clone is just one base distant, this may be a read error. The V call is TRBV18, the J call TRBJ1-1; D is uncertain. CDR3 length: 15 amino acids. Looked up from germline, CDR1 is KGHSH and CDR2 is LQKENI. Written as DNA, the CDR3 is TGTGCCGGCTCACCAGGCCTGTCCCGAAACACTGAAGCTTTCTTT. This sequence encodes CAGSPGLSRNTEAFF.

The table lists this clonotype with many counts. V and J are TRBV27 and TRBJ1-6; tentative D call: TRBD1 (5 bases). With 3 bases removed from V and 6 bases from J, the gap between germline ends came to 12 bases. The CDR3 totals 15 residues. Germline lookup yields CDR1 MNHEY and CDR2 SMNVEV (reference sequence). The CDR3 protein is CASSFLARANSPLHF. The CDR3 DNA reads TGTGCCAGCAGTTTTCTCGCCAGGGCTAATTCACCCCTCCACTTT.

The chain is built from TRBV2 and TRBJ2-3, with TRBD2 matching 8 bases. The V gene's germline CDR1 is SNHLY and CDR2 FYNNEI. Trimming cost V 8 bases and J 6 bases; bases outside gene matches: 13. This CDR3 has 15 amino acids. This chain's CDR3 is CASHLREVTHDTQYF. CDR3 DNA sequence: TGTGCCAGCCACCTGCGGGAGGTAACACATGATACGCAGTATTTT.

This clonotype has a count of ten or more. The chain has TRBV4-1 and TRBJ2-5, with D perhaps TRBD2 (5 bases). Trimming took off 1 base at V and 2 bases at J, with 14 bases between the two ends. Germline values: CDR1 MGHRA, CDR2 YSYEKL. The CDR3 length is 16 residues. CDR3 in amino acids: CASSQGETGRQETQYF. In nucleotides, the CDR3 is TGCGCCAGCAGCCAAGGGGAGACGGGCAGGCAAGAGACCCAGTACTTC.

This clonotype showed up many times. The chain combines TRBV12-3 or TRBV12-4 with TRBJ1-1; no clear D. V was cut by 6 bases and J by 6 bases, with 17 bases left in between. There are 14 residues in the CDR3. CDR3 nucleotide sequence: TGTGCCAGCAGCATGACGGATGCCCAGGCTGAAGCTTTCTTT. Its translation is CASSMTDAQAEAFF.

This clonotype was found a few times. The chain combines TRBV12-3 or TRBV12-4 with TRBJ1-3, with D unresolved. The CDR3 length is 19 residues. The germline V and J ends were trimmed by 2 bases and 3 bases, with 23 bases remaining between them. CDR3 in DNA: TGTGCCAGCAGTTTACTAGGTATTTCCTACAGCCAATTTGGAAACACCATATATTTT. Translating gives CASSLLGISYSQFGNTIYF.

Of note for this clonotype: With a much larger clone just one base away, this may be a read error. The rearrangement links TRBV6-1 to TRBJ2-3; D uncertain. Deletions cut 6 bases from V and 3 bases from J, with 16 bases between. CDR1 is MNHNS and CDR2 is SASEGT in the germline V gene. The CDR3 spans 15 residues. The CDR3 sequence: CASRKSARATDTQYF. The CDR3 DNA sequence: TGTGCCAGCAGAAAATCGGCCCGGGCGACAGATACGCAGTATTTT.

This clonotype was counted ten times or more. The chain recombines TRBV6-1 with TRBJ2-6, with D maybe TRBD1 (5 bases). Germline V gene data show CDR1 as MNHNS and CDR2 as SASEGT. V was shortened by 5 bases and J by 4 bases, with 15 bases between the two germline ends. The CDR3 totals 16 residues. As DNA, the CDR3 is TGTGCCAGCAGTCCAGGGAAAGCAGGGGGGGCCAACGTCCTGACTTTC. This codes for CASSPGKAGGANVLTF.

As to this clonotype: A much larger clone differs by one base, so this may be a read error. The conserved closing phenylalanine or tryptophan is absent in this CDR3, likely reflecting a read error. J is TRBJ1-1 and V is TRBV7-3, with no clear D. The CDR3 is 16 amino acids. Trimming took 2 bases from V and 6 from J, leaving 19 bases between them. Germline V gene data show CDR1 as SGHTA and CDR2 as FQGTGA. The CDR3 bases are TGTGCCAGCAGCTTAGGAATAGGCGGTCCAAACGCTGAAGCTTTCCTT. Translating it yields CASSLGIGGPNAEAFL.

At least ten counts were recorded for this clonotype. The genes are TRBV11-2 and TRBJ1-6; possibly TRBD1 for D (5 bases). Trimming cost V 0 bases and J 7 bases, with 7 bases left between them. Per germline, CDR1 SGHAT and CDR2 FQNNGV. This CDR3 is 14 amino acids long. The CDR3 here is CASSLEWGNSPLHF. CDR3 coding DNA: TGTGCCAGCAGCTTAGAATGGGGGAATTCACCCCTCCACTTT.

This clonotype was seen ten or more times. The chain is built from TRBV20-1 and TRBJ2-7; TRBD1 matches at 9 bases. Germline V gene lookup returns CDR1 DFQATT and CDR2 SNEGSKA (reference sequence). The V and J ends lost 3 bases and 5 bases, in that order; junction bases with no gene match: 11. CDR3 length equals 15 residues. Here the CDR3 DNA reads TGCAGTGCTAGGGGAACAGGGGGCCTCCAAGACGAGCAGTACTTC. Its protein is CSARGTGGLQDEQYF.

This clonotype was picked up many times. The chain recombines TRBV12-3 or TRBV12-4 with TRBJ1-5; no clear D. Trimming took off 6 bases at V and 9 bases at J, with 15 bases between the two ends. The CDR3 is 13 amino acids. The CDR3 loop is CASSKNRIRPQHF. As DNA, the CDR3 is TGTGCCAGCAGCAAAAACAGAATCAGGCCCCAGCATTTT.

In the case of this clonotype: A clone one base away is much larger, so this may be a read error. The V and J genes are TRBV6-1 and TRBJ2-1; TRBD1 matches 9 bases. CDR3 length equals 15 residues. V was pared by 3 bases and J by 8 bases, with 8 bases of the junction left unmatched. Germline V gene sequence: CDR1 MNHNS, CDR2 SASEGT. The CDR3 coding sequence is TGTGCCAGCAGTGAGTTATGGGACAGGGACGATGAGCAGTTCTTC. This sequence encodes CASSELWDRDDEQFF.

This clonotype was seen many times. The V call is TRBV3-1, the J call TRBJ1-1, with D perhaps matching TRBD1 (5 bases). The V end was cut by 0 bases, the J end by 2 bases, with 7 bases between. The germline V gene encodes CDR1 LGHDT and CDR2 YNNKEL (reference sequence). This CDR3 is built from 14 residues. The CDR3 DNA reads TGTGCCAGCAGCCAAGAGGGGGGAAACACTGAAGCTTTCTTT. It yields the protein CASSQEGGNTEAFF.

This clonotype was seen a handful of times. V is TRBV5-1 and J is TRBJ2-5, with D possibly matching TRBD1 (5 bases). CDR1 and CDR2 (germline): SGHRS, YFSETQ. The CDR3 has 14 residues. The V end lost 2 bases, the J end lost 2 bases, and 10 bases lay between the germline ends. This chain's CDR3 is CASSLGVQQETQYF. CDR3 DNA: TGCGCCAGCAGCTTAGGGGTACAGCAAGAGACCCAGTACTTC. Using reference TRBV5-1 and TRBJ2-5 for the parts outside the CDR3, the full variable domain is KAGVTQTPRYLIKTRGQQVTLSCSPISGHRSVSWYQQTPGQGLQFLFEYFSETQRNKGNFPGRFSGRQFSNSRSEMNVSTLELGDSALYLCASSLGVQQETQYFGPGTRLLVL.